Given below is one TCR beta chain in context. What it binds is unknown. Assay: immunoSEQ multiplex PCR; the TCRdb copy retains only in-frame clones and omits some. The top ten clones hold roughly 2.5% of a sample with about 40,000 clones, less than 95% of them seen once. These data originate in a study of graft-versus-host responses after intestinal transplantation. Study observations and caveats: Early HvG declines after transplant were associated with peak circulating GvH clone levels.

The CDR3 extends over 15 amino acids. Germline values: CDR1 MGHRA, CDR2 YSYEKL. With V trimmed by 2 bases and J by 12 bases, 11 bases remained unmatched. Specimen: PBMCs, collected roughly 300 days after intestinal transplant. V gene TRBV4-1 combines with J gene TRBJ1-4; 8 bases map to TRBD1. This clonotype was obtained from a human patient who received an intestinal transplant, so some T cells may come from the graft donor. The DNA for the CDR3 is TGCGCCAGCAGCCAACACACGACAGGGGCGCCGGAACTGTTTTTT. It yields the protein CASSQHTTGAPELFF.